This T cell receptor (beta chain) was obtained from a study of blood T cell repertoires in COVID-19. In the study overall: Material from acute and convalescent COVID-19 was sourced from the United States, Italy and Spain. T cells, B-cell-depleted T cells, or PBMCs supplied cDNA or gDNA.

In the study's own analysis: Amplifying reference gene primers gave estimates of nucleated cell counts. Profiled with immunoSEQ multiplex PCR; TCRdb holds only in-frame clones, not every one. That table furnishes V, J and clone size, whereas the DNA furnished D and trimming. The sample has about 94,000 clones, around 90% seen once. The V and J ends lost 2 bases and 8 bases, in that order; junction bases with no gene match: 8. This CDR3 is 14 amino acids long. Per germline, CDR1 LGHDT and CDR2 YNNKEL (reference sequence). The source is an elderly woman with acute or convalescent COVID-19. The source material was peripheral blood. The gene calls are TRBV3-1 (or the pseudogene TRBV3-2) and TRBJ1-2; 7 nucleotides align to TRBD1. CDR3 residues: CASSQFRQGGGYTF. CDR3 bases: TGTGCCAGCAGCCAATTCAGGCAGGGGGGAGGCTACACCTTC.